This TCR beta chain was retrieved from a study of metastatic and nonmetastatic thyroid tumors. Whole-study context: Blood and tumor or nodule tissue repertoires from malignant and benign thyroid patients were compared.

TCRdb re-called clones from the PCR reads using MiXCR. The sample contains around 64,000 clones, more than 3.5% of which appear only once. Ten or more counts support this clone. Thyroid surgery was performed in patients who had received no treatment beforehand. Trimming left V 6 bases short and J 7 bases short, with 13 bases between. CDR1 and CDR2 (germline): MNHNS, SASEGT. The CDR3 runs 14 residues. Sample: blood. This TCR was recovered from a female donor with papillary thyroid cancer or a benign thyroid nodule (not recorded which). Some clones in this sample may be carry-over from other donors' samples. This chain links TRBV6-1 with TRBJ1-6; no firm D call. In DNA, the CDR3 is TGTGCCAGCAGCGGGCGAACGGGCAATTCACCCCTCCACTTT. Protein: CASSGRTGNSPLHF.